This T cell receptor beta chain appears in the sequencing data of a study of blood T cell repertoires in COVID-19. Across the whole study: In each case, the material was cDNA or gDNA derived from T cells, B-cell-depleted T cells, or PBMCs.

The germline V gene has CDR1 KGHDR and CDR2 SFDVKD. The CDR3 has 19 amino acids. The trim removed 3 bases at V and 7 bases at J, leaving 18 bases unmatched. By its share, this clone is medium-sized (0.01 to 0.1%). How the authors handled the data: Using reference gene primer amplification, nucleated cell counts were estimated. Method: immunoSEQ multiplex PCR; TCRdb's copy keeps in-frame clones and lacks some. Clonal size and the V and J genes are those of that table, whereas D and trimming came from the DNA. This table has under 40,000 clones, nearly 90% appearing once. The V and J genes are TRBV24-1 and TRBJ2-2, with TRBD2 identical over 8 bases. The clonotype originates from a man between 65 and 85 years old with active COVID-19. Sequencing was performed on peripheral blood. The CDR3 reads CATSDPLLQSGGEVGELFF. CDR3 sequence (DNA): TGTGCCACCAGTGATCCCCTACTCCAAAGCGGGGGAGAGGTCGGGGAGCTGTTTTTT.